The 20 T cell receptor beta chains given below trace back to one sample, sequenced in a study of cytomegalovirus exposure and HLA in healthy donors. With 60 Vbeta and 13 Jbeta primers, the PCR was carried out. Profiled with immunoSEQ multiplex PCR; TCRdb holds only in-frame clones, not every one. The table shows 120,000 or so clones, with around 80% occurring only once. What was sequenced was PBMCs. The source is a man younger than 45 in good health and CMV-seropositive.

V gene TRBV4-1 combines with J gene TRBJ2-3, with a tentative D call TRBD2 (9 bases). V was cut by 11 bases and J by 6 bases, with 18 bases left in between. The CDR3 spans 13 residues. The germline V gene encodes CDR1 MGHRA and CDR2 YSYEKL. In DNA form, the CDR3 reads TGCGCCTCCAGGGGGCGGGGGGGGGATACGCAGTATTTT. It yields the protein CASRGRGGDTQYF.

The V and J genes are TRBV7-2 and TRBJ2-7, with 14 bases lining up with TRBD2. The length of the CDR3 is 16 residues. Germline assignment: CDR1 SGHTA and CDR2 FQGNSA. Trimming took 4 bases from V and 4 from J; bases not matched to a gene: 6. Here the CDR3 DNA reads TGTGCCAGCAGCTCTCGGACTAGCGGGAGGTGGTACGAGCAGTACTTC. Translated, it gives CASSSRTSGRWYEQYF. Together with reference TRBV7-2 and TRBJ2-7, the CDR3 gives the full variable domain: GAGVSQSPSNKVTEKGKDVELRCDPISGHTALYWYRQSLGQGLEFLIYFQGNSAPDKSGLPSDRFSAERTGGSVSTLTIQRTQQEDSAVYLCASSSRTSGRWYEQYFGPGTRLTVT.

The rearrangement links TRBV5-1 to TRBJ2-1; a possible D gene is TRBD2 (5 bases). The germline CDR1 and CDR2 sequences are SGHRS and YFSETQ. This CDR3 is 16 amino acids long. With 1 base removed from V and 0 bases from J, the gap between germline ends came to 11 bases. This CDR3 reads CASSLIRTHSYNEQFF. The CDR3 DNA reads TGCGCCAGCAGCTTGATCAGGACTCACTCCTACAATGAGCAGTTCTTC.

The chain recombines TRBV7-2 with TRBJ2-7; TRBD1 matches at 10 bases. This CDR3 comprises 15 residues. V dropped 5 bases and J dropped 4; count of bases not matched to a gene: 8. Germline assignment: CDR1 SGHTA and CDR2 FQGNSA. CDR3 protein: CASSLRQGALYEQYF. DNA for the CDR3: TGTGCCAGCAGCCTCAGACAGGGGGCCTTATACGAGCAGTACTTC.

This chain links TRBV27 with TRBJ2-2; D is unclear. Germline V gene data show CDR1 as MNHEY and CDR2 as SMNVEV (reference sequence). CDR3 size: 17 residues. V lost 5 bases to trimming and J lost 3 bases, with 19 bases between them. The CDR3 spells CASSRRSVPGYTGELFF. CDR3 DNA: TGTGCCAGCAGTCGACGTTCTGTCCCAGGATACACCGGGGAGCTGTTTTTT.

This clone has only a few counts. CDR3 amino acids: CASLPGGTNYGYTF. Here the CDR3 DNA reads TGTGCCAGCCTTCCGGGGGGAACTAACTATGGCTACACCTTC. The chain recombines TRBV28 with TRBJ1-2, with D maybe TRBD1 (5 bases). Per germline, CDR1 MDHEN and CDR2 SYDVKM. The CDR3 loop spans 14 amino acids. V was pared by 8 bases and J by 0 bases, with 13 bases between.

This chain joins TRBV7-8 and TRBJ1-1; TRBD1 matches 7 bases. Germline V gene data show CDR1 as SGHVS and CDR2 as FQNEAQ. J lost 1 base, V lost 4 bases, and 3 bases had no gene match. CDR3 length: 14 residues. The CDR3 is CASSSQGRNTEAFF. CDR3 coding DNA: TGTGCCAGCAGCTCACAGGGGAGGAACACTGAAGCTTTCTTT.

The chain employs TRBV2 and TRBJ1-2; the D gene is possibly TRBD1 (6 bases). The germline V gene encodes CDR1 SNHLY and CDR2 FYNNEI. CDR3 size: 13 residues. V shed 6 bases and J shed 5 bases, with 13 bases lying between them. CDR3 in amino acids: CASSSGVQYGYTF. The DNA for the CDR3 is TGTGCCAGCAGCTCAGGGGTACAATATGGCTACACCTTC.

V gene TRBV28 combines with J gene TRBJ1-5; no clear D gene. The CDR3 runs to 15 residues. Germline CDR1 reads MDHEN; CDR2 reads SYDVKM. V was trimmed by 3 bases and J by 1 base, leaving 10 bases between them. DNA for the CDR3: TGTGCCAGCAGTTTGGCGGAACTCAGCAATCAGCCCCAGCATTTT. This codes for CASSLAELSNQPQHF.

As concerns this clone: The sample has other DNA sequences that encode this CDR3 too. This chain connects TRBV7-9 to TRBJ2-7; perhaps TRBD2 as D (5 bases). V lost 5 bases and J lost 4, with 9 bases in between. This CDR3 has 12 amino acids. Germline-derived CDR1 and CDR2 are SEHNR and FQNEAQ (reference sequence). The CDR3 region has the DNA TGTGCCAGCAGCCCGGGCGGGTACGAGCAGTACTTC. It is translated as CASSPGGYEQYF.

The gene calls are TRBV9 and TRBJ2-3; the D gene is possibly TRBD2 (7 bases). CDR3 length equals 14 residues. The germline CDR1 and CDR2 sequences are SGDLS and YYNGEE. The V gene lost 6 bases and the J gene lost 3 bases, with 14 bases spanning the gap. In DNA form, the CDR3 reads TGTGCCAGCACCGAGGGGGGGGCAACAGATACGCAGTATTTT. Amino acids: CASTEGGATDTQYF.

This clone was recorded once. The V call is TRBV9, the J call TRBJ2-5; TRBD2 is a possible D gene (5 bases). The CDR3 spans 14 residues. Per the germline V gene, CDR1 is SGDLS and CDR2 is YYNGEE. The V and J ends lost 0 bases and 5 bases respectively, with 11 bases between them. CDR3: CASSVGASTETQYF. In nucleotides, the CDR3 is TGTGCCAGCAGCGTAGGCGCTAGCACCGAGACCCAGTACTTC.

This chain joins TRBV5-5 and TRBJ2-3, with D uncertain. Germline CDR1 SGHKS, CDR2 YYEKEE (reference sequence). The CDR3 is made up of 13 amino acids. V lost 0 bases to trimming and J lost 4 bases, with 6 bases between them. The CDR3 reads CASSLGQPDTQYF. CDR3 DNA sequence: TGTGCCAGCAGCTTGGGACAACCAGATACGCAGTATTTT.

This rearrangement joins TRBV14 to TRBJ1-1; D is unresolved. V dropped 4 bases and J dropped 11 bases, with 23 bases sitting between them. CDR1 is SGHDN and CDR2 is FVKESK in the germline V gene. The CDR3 extends over 15 amino acids. This CDR3 is CASSPGLLLGPRAFF. CDR3 in DNA: TGTGCCAGCAGCCCGGGGTTATTGCTCGGACCAAGGGCTTTCTTT.

CDR3 DNA: TGTGCCAGCTCAGCGGGGACAGACTATGGCTACACCTTC. Translated: CASSAGTDYGYTF. The chain employs TRBV18 and TRBJ1-2, with 7 bases that match TRBD1. The CDR3 covers 13 residues. Looked up from germline, CDR1 is KGHSH and CDR2 is LQKENI. Germline trimming cut 5 bases from V and 3 bases from J; bases unmatched to any gene: 3.

The CDR3 is CAISESRHTDTQYF. Written as DNA, the CDR3 is TGTGCCATCAGTGAGTCTCGACACACAGATACGCAGTATTTT. The V gene is TRBV10-3, the J gene TRBJ2-3; D not resolved. In germline, CDR1 is ENHRY, CDR2 SYGVKD. V was cut by 0 bases and J by 2 bases, with 6 bases left in between. The CDR3 is 14 residues long.

As for this clone: The junction shows a germline mismatch at one end, possibly a read error. The sample holds other DNA sequences that translate to the same CDR3. The chain carries TRBV19 and TRBJ2-1; the D gene is possibly TRBD2 (5 bases). Germline-derived CDR1 and CDR2 are LNHDA and SQIVND (reference sequence). CDR3 length: 14 residues. The CDR3 is CACAPGSAFNEQFF. CDR3 nucleotide sequence: TGCGCCTGTGCTCCAGGTAGCGCCTTCAATGAGCAGTTCTTC.

The chain employs TRBV25-1 and TRBJ2-7; D is possibly TRBD1 (5 bases). Per germline, CDR1 MGHDK and CDR2 SYGVNS. There are 12 residues in the CDR3. V was trimmed by 5 bases and J by 4 bases, leaving 9 bases between them. This CDR3 is CASSHQGYEQYF. In nucleotides, the CDR3 is TGTGCCAGCAGTCATCAGGGATACGAGCAGTACTTC.

This rearrangement joins TRBV6-1 to TRBJ2-2; 8 bases line up with TRBD2. The CDR3 totals 14 residues. The ends lost 8 bases at V and 5 bases at J; junction bases unmatched: 7. CDR1 and CDR2 (germline): MNHNS, SASEGT. CDR3 coding DNA: TGTGCCAGCGTGAGACTAGCGTTTACCGGGGAGCTGTTTTTT. This codes for CASVRLAFTGELFF.

In DNA form, the CDR3 reads TGTGCCAGCAGCTTGGGGGACAGAAACTATGGCTACACCTTC. This codes for CASSLGDRNYGYTF. This chain connects TRBV5-4 to TRBJ1-2; the match to TRBD1 covers 7 bases. J was trimmed by 2 bases and V by 0 bases; bases with no gene match: 1. This CDR3 is 14 amino acids long. Germline loops: CDR1 SGHNT, CDR2 YYREEE (reference sequence).